This TCR beta chain stems from a study of molecular identifiers for immune sequencing clone quantification. CDR3 size: 13 residues. V gave up 6 bases and J gave up 1 base, with 9 bases separating them. Germline assignment: CDR1 MNHEY and CDR2 SVGEGT. Worth noting for this clonotype: The target antigen is unknown. This may be a read error: a much more frequent sequence differs by one nucleotide.

Every naive CD8 library was made from between roughly 17,000 and 1,100,000 sorted cells with 10%, 30% or 50% RNA. Isolation of naive CD8 T cells was achieved by sorting on a CD8+CD4-CCR7+CD45RA+ phenotype. MiXCR, applied by TCRdb to the PCR reads, yields one record per CDR3 protein. The sample includes hundreds of thousands of distinct CDR3 sequences, about 25% of them seen just once. General observations from the study: Spiked TCR RNA from one Jurkat cell reportedly showed up when mixed among 950,000 to 1,000,000 naive cells. Barcode collisions between identical TCR molecules could shrink estimates of highly expanded clone sizes.

Input material: naive CD8+ T cells from blood, with Jurkat cell RNA spiked in. The subset here: FACS-sorted CD8+CD4-CCR7+CD45RA+ naive T cells. This sequence joins TRBV6-2 or TRBV6-3 and TRBJ1-1; the D is unclear. This clonotype originated in a human donor in good health. Some libraries in this study had Jurkat cell RNA spiked in. The CDR3 DNA sequence: TGTGCCAGCAGACGCAGAGGGAACACTGAAGCTTTCTTT. It specifies CASRRRGNTEAFF.